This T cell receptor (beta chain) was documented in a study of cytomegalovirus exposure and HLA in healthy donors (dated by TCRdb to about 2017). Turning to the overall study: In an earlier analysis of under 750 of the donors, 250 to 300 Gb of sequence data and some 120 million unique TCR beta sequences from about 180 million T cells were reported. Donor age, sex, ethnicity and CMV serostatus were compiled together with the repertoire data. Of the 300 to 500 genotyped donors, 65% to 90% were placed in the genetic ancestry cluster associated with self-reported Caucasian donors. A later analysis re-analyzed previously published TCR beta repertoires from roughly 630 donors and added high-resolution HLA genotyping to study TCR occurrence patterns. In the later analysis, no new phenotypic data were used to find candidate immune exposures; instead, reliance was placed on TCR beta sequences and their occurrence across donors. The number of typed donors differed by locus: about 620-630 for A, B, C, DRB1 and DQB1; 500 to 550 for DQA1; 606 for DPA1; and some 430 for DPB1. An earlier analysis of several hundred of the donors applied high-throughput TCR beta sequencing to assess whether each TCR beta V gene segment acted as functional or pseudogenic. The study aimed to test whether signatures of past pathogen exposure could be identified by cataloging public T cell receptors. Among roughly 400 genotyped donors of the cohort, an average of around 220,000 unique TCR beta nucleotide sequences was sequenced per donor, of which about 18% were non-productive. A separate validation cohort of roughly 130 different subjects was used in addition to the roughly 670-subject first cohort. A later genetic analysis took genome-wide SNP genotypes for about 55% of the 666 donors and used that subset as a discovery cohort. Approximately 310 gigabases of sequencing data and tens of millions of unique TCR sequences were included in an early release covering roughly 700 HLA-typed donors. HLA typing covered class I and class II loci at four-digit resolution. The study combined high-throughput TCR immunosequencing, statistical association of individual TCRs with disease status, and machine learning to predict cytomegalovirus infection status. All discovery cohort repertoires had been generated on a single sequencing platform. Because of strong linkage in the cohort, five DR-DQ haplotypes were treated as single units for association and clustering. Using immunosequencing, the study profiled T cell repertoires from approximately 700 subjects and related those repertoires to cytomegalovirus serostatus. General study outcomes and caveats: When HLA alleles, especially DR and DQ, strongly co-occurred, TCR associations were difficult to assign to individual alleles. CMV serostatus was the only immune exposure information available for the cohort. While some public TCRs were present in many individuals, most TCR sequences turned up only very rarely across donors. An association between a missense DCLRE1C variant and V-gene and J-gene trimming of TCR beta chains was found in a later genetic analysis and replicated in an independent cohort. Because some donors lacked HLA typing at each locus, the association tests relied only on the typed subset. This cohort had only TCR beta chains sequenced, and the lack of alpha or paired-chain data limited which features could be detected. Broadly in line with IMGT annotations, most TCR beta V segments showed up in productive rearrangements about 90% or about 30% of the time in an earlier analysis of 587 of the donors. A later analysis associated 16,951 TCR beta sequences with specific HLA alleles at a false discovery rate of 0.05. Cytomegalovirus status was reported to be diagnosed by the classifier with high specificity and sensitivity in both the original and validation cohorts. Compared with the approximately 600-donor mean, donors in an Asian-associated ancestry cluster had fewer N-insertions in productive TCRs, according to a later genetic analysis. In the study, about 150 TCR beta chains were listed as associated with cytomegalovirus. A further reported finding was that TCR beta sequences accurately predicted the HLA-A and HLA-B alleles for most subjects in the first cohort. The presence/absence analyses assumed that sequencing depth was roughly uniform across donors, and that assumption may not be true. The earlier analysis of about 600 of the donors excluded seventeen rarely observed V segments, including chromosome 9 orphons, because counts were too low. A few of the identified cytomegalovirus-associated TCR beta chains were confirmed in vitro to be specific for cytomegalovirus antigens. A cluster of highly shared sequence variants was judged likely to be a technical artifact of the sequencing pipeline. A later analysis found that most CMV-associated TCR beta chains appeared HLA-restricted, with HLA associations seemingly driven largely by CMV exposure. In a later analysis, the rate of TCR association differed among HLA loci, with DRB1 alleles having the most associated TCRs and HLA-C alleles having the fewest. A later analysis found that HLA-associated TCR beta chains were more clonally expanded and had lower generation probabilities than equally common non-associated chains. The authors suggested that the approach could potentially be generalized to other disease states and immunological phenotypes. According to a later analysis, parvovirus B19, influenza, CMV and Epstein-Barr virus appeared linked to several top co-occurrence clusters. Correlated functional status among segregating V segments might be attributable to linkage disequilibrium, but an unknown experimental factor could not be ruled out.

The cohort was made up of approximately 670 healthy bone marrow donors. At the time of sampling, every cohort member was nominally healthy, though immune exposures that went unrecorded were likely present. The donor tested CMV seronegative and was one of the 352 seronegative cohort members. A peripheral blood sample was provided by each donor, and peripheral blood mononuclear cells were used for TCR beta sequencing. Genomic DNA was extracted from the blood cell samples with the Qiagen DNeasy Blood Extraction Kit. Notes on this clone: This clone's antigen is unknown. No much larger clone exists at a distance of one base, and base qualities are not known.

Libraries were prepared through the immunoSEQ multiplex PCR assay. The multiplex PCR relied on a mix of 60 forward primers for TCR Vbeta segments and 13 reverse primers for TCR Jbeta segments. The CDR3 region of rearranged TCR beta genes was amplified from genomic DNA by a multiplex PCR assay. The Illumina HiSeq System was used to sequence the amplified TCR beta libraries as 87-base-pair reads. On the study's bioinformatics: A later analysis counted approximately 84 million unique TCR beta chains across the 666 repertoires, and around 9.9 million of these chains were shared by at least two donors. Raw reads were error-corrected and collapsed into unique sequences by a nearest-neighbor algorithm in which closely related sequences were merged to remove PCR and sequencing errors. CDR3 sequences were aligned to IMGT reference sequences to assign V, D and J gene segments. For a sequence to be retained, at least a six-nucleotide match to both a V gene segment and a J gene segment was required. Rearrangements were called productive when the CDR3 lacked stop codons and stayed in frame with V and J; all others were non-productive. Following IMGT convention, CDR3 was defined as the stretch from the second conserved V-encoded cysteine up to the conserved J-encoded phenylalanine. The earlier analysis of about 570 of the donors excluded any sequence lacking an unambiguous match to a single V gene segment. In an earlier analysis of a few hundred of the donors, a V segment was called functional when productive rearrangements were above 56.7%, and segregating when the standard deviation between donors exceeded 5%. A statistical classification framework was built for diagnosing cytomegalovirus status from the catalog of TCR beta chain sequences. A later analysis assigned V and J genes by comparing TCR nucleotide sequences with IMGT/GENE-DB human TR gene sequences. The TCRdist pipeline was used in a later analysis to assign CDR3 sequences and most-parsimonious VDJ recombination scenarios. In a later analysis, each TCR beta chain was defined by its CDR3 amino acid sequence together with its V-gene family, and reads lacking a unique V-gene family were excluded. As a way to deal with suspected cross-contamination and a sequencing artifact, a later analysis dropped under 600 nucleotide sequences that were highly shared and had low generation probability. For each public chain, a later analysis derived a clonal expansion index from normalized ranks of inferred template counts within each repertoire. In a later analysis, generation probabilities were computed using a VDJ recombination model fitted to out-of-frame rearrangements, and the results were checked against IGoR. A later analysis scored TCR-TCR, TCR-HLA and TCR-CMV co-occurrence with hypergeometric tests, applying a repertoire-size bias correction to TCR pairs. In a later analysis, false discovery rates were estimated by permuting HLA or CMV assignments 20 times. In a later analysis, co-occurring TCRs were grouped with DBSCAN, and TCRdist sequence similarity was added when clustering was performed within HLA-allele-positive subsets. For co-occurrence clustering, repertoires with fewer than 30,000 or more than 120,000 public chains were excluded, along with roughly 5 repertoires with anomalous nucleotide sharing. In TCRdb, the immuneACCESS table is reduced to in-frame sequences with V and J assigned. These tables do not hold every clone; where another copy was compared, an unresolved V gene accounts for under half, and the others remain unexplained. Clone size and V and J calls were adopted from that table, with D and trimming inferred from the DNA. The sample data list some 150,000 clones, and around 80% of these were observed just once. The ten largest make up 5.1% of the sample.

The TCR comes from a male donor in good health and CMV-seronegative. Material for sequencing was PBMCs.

The CDR3 is CASSPRRQGQETQYF. At the DNA level, the sequence is TGTGCCAGCAGCCCACGCCGACAGGGCCAAGAGACCCAGTACTTC. In this chain, TRBV7-9 is recombined with TRBJ2-5; 7 bases in the middle match TRBD1. Reading the germline V gene (reference sequence) gives CDR1 SEHNR and CDR2 FQNEAQ. V trim: 5 bases; J trim: 1 base; unmatched bases: 7. Its CDR3 holds 15 amino acids, cysteine through phenylalanine. Only CDR3 DNA is held: 45 bases, read in frame from base 1.